This T cell receptor beta chain was sequenced during a study of shared clonotypes between healthy human individuals. Regarding the study as a whole: Blood alone was sampled, and tissue repertoires likely differ. Non-shared clonotypes displayed generation probabilities falling below those of clonotypes present in all four donors.

As for this clone: Its antigen is still unknown.

Naive CD8 cells, CD45RO-negative and positively selected for CCR7, excluded terminally differentiated effector memory CD45RA+ cells. Deep-level settings were used for running the assay. Profiling relied on immunoSEQ multiplex PCR, and the TCRdb table lists in-frame clones only, not all of them. The table includes hundreds of thousands of clones, about 96% detected once. Material for sequencing was naive CD8+ T cells sorted from blood. The clonotype originates from a woman under 40 in good health.

The CDR3 reads CSAMGTEAFF. The CDR3 coding sequence is TGCAGCGCTATGGGGACTGAAGCTTTCTTT. The chain joins TRBV29-1 to TRBJ1-1; D is undetermined. This CDR3 contains 10 residues. Between the trimmed V and J ends, which lost 7 bases and 5 bases, there was a span of 8 bases. Germline V gene lookup returns CDR1 SQVTM and CDR2 ANQGSEA.